This passage covers 18 T cell receptor beta chains from one sample sequenced in a study. Each CDR3 protein is one row after TCRdb ran MiXCR on the 5' RACE reads. The repertoire holds nearly 55,000 distinct CDR3 sequences, with approximately 25% as singletons. Sequenced input: tumor-infiltrating naive CD4+ T cells sorted from the breast tumor. Subset given: naive CD4+ T cells, CD4+CD45RA+CD25-. These receptors were obtained from a female donor with breast cancer.

The chain recombines TRBV7-2 with TRBJ2-6; 8 bases match TRBD2. Losses at the gene ends were 1 base for V and 4 bases for J; bases not matched to a gene: 3. CDR3 length: 16 residues. The germline V gene has CDR1 SGHTA and CDR2 FQGNSA. In DNA, the CDR3 is TGTGCCAGCAGCTTAGACGCGGGAGGCGGGGCCAACGTCCTGACTTTC. Its translation is CASSLDAGGGANVLTF.

This clonotype showed up just a few times. V is TRBV7-8 and J is TRBJ2-1; TRBD2 agrees at 14 bases. This CDR3 has 19 residues. The V segment lost 5 bases and the J segment 6 bases; nucleotides outside the gene matches: 15. The germline CDR1 and CDR2 sequences are SGHVS and FQNEAQ. CDR3 DNA sequence: TGTGCCAGCAGCCGTCAACGAGAGGGACTAGCGGGAGTAAGCAATGAGCAGTTCTTC. Amino acid sequence: CASSRQREGLAGVSNEQFF.

CDR3 bases: TGTGCCAGCAATAATCCGGGACTAGCGGGAGTTGGAGATACGCAGTATTTT. Translated: CASNNPGLAGVGDTQYF. The chain employs TRBV28 and TRBJ2-3; 14 positions match TRBD2. Germline CDR1 MDHEN, CDR2 SYDVKM. Losses at the gene ends were 7 bases for V and 5 bases for J; bases not matched to a gene: 11. This CDR3 contains 17 residues.

CDR3 DNA: TGTGCCAGCGGAGGAGGCGGGGGCGAGCAGTACTTC. This gives the protein CASGGGGGEQYF. This chain uses TRBV7-3 with TRBJ2-7, with 7 positions matching TRBD2. The CDR3 covers 12 residues. The germline CDR1 and CDR2 sequences are SGHTA and FQGTGA. The trim removed 8 bases at V and 6 bases at J, leaving 7 bases unmatched.

This clonotype showed up many times. J is TRBJ2-3 and V is TRBV24-1; 7 bases line up with TRBD1. The germline V gene encodes CDR1 KGHDR and CDR2 SFDVKD. The junction had 6 bases not matched to a gene; V was cut back by 5 bases and J by 2 bases. CDR3 length equals 15 residues. CDR3 DNA: TGTGCCACCAGTGGTCGCACAGGGGTCACAGATACGCAGTATTTT. Its translation is CATSGRTGVTDTQYF.

This clonotype was counted between two and nine times. The chain links TRBV9 to TRBJ1-1; 12 bases map to TRBD1. This CDR3 spans 15 amino acids. V lost 3 bases and J lost 5; bases outside the gene matches: 5. The germline CDR1 and CDR2 sequences are SGDLS and YYNGEE. CDR3 DNA: TGTGCCAGCAGCGGGGACAGGGGGCGCGGTACTGAAGCTTTCTTT. It translates to CASSGDRGRGTEAFF.

This clonotype was detected ten times or more. The J gene is TRBJ2-7, the V gene TRBV7-9; D might be TRBD2 (5 bases). Germline V gene sequence: CDR1 SEHNR, CDR2 FQNEAQ (reference sequence). V lost 1 base, J lost 7 bases, and 5 bases lay in between. CDR3 length: 11 residues. In DNA form, the CDR3 reads TGTGCCAGCAGCTTAGGGAGGGAGCAGTACTTC. This codes for CASSLGREQYF. Full variable domain (rest looked up from reference TRBV7-9 and TRBJ2-7): DTGVSQNPRHKITKRGQNVTFRCDPISEHNRLYWYRQTLGQGPEFLTYFQNEAQLEKSRLLSDRFSAERPKGSFSTLEIQRTEQGDSAMYLCASSLGREQYFGPGTRLTVT.

This chain uses TRBV5-1 with TRBJ2-7; 8 bases map to TRBD2. Looked up from germline, CDR1 is SGHRS and CDR2 is YFSETQ. The CDR3 covers 14 residues. V lost 4 bases, J lost 2 bases, and 5 bases stayed unmatched. CDR3 loop: CASSPSSGPYEQYF. DNA of the CDR3: TGCGCCAGCAGCCCTTCTAGCGGGCCCTACGAGCAGTACTTC.

J is TRBJ1-5 and V is TRBV12-3 or TRBV12-4; possibly TRBD1 for D (5 bases). V lost 1 base and J 3 bases, leaving 7 bases between the germline ends. The CDR3 runs 14 residues. CDR3 residues: CASSLGGFNQPQHF. The CDR3 nucleotides are TGTGCCAGCAGTTTAGGGGGGTTCAATCAGCCCCAGCATTTT.

The chain is built from TRBV2 and TRBJ2-1; 12 bases fit TRBD2. V lost 6 bases, J lost 5 bases, and 5 bases stayed unmatched. This CDR3 spans 15 amino acids. CDR1 is SNHLY and CDR2 is FYNNEI in the germline V gene. DNA for the CDR3: TGTGCCAGCAGAGTACTAGCGGGAGGAAACAATGAGCAGTTCTTC. Its protein product is CASRVLAGGNNEQFF.

The rearrangement uses TRBV20-1 and TRBJ2-7; D is perhaps TRBD2 (6 bases). The CDR3 loop spans 13 amino acids. Germline V gene sequence: CDR1 DFQATT, CDR2 SNEGSKA (reference sequence). V was pared by 6 bases and J by 1 base, with 13 bases between. The CDR3 protein is CSAPTSQSYEQYF. The CDR3 DNA reads TGCAGTGCGCCTACTAGCCAGTCCTACGAGCAGTACTTC.

This chain uses TRBV5-1 with TRBJ1-1; D perhaps matches TRBD1 (6 bases). V was clipped by 3 bases and J by 4 bases, with 16 bases between them. The length of the CDR3 is 15 residues. Germline loops: CDR1 SGHRS, CDR2 YFSETQ. CDR3 coding DNA: TGCGCCAGCAGCTCGGTCAGGGGAAGGGGCACTGAAGCTTTCTTT. It yields the protein CASSSVRGRGTEAFF.

CDR3 bases: TGTGCCAGCAGCTTAACGTTGGGTTTCACAGATACGCAGTATTTT. It yields the protein CASSLTLGFTDTQYF. This chain uses TRBV7-3 with TRBJ2-3; no reliable D call. Trimming shortened V by 0 bases and J by 2 bases, and 9 bases separated the two germline ends. The germline gives CDR1 SGHTA, CDR2 FQGTGA. The CDR3 has 15 residues.

The V and J genes are TRBV5-1 and TRBJ2-7; possibly TRBD1 or TRBD2 for D (5 bases each). The CDR3 contains 19 residues. CDR1 SGHRS and CDR2 YFSETQ come from the germline V gene. V lost 4 bases to trimming and J lost 5 bases, with 31 bases between them. The CDR3 sequence is CASSPTGLSGQREGDEQYF. CDR3 nucleotides: TGCGCCAGCAGCCCCACCGGGTTGTCGGGGCAAAGAGAAGGGGACGAGCAGTACTTC.

The chain recombines TRBV28 with TRBJ1-6; 10 bases align to TRBD1. The length of the CDR3 is 14 residues. Germline V gene lookup returns CDR1 MDHEN and CDR2 SYDVKM. The junction had 3 bases not matched to a gene; V was cut back by 6 bases and J by 7 bases. The DNA of the CDR3 is TGTGCCAGCAGGGGACAGGGGAACAATTCACCCCTCCACTTT. Its translation: CASRGQGNNSPLHF.

The gene calls are TRBV7-2 and TRBJ2-2; no clear D. V gave up 5 bases and J gave up 7 bases, with 8 bases separating them. Germline CDR1 is SGHTA and CDR2 is FQGNSA. The CDR3 has 12 residues. DNA of the CDR3: TGTGCCAGCAGCGTATTTGGCGGGGAGCTGTTTTTT. This encodes CASSVFGGELFF.

V usage is TRBV21-1 and J usage is TRBJ2-3. TRBV21-1 is recorded as a pseudogene. The CDR3 is 13 amino acids. In nucleotides, the CDR3 is TGTGCCAGCAGCAAAGATCCCACAGATACGCAGTATTTT. It is translated as CASSKDPTDTQYF.

The chain has TRBV7-8 and TRBJ2-3; TRBD2 matches at 8 bases. The V gene end was trimmed by 4 bases and the J gene end by 5 bases; junction bases not matched to a gene: 11. The CDR3 is 16 residues long. Germline V gives CDR1 SGHVS, CDR2 FQNEAQ. The CDR3 bases are TGTGCCAGCAGCTCGTCAAACGGGGGGGCCCAAGATACGCAGTATTTT. It is translated as CASSSSNGGAQDTQYF.